Following are 24 T cell receptor beta chains from one sample sequenced in a study of blood T cell repertoires in COVID-19. Libraries were prepared by immunoSEQ multiplex PCR; TCRdb keeps only in-frame clonotypes and omits some of them. The sample has around 53,000 clones, just under 90% seen once. Sequencing was done on a sample of peripheral blood. These receptors were obtained from a man between 50 and 59 years old with acute or convalescent COVID-19.

The chain is built from TRBV29-1 and TRBJ2-1, with 9 nucleotides matching TRBD2. J lost 3 bases, V lost 4 bases, and 7 bases had no gene match. The CDR3 covers 15 residues. The germline gives CDR1 SQVTM, CDR2 ANQGSEA. As DNA, the CDR3 is TGCAGCGTTGCGGGGCGGGAGGGCTTCTACAATGAGCAGTTCTTC. This gives the protein CSVAGREGFYNEQFF.

This clone was seen a single time. The V gene is TRBV9, the J gene TRBJ1-4, with 7 bases that match TRBD1. Germline V gives CDR1 SGDLS, CDR2 YYNGEE. Trimming took 3 bases from V and 11 from J; bases not matched to a gene: 16. CDR3 length: 16 residues. The CDR3 reads CASSAGTVQPIGKLFF. The CDR3 region has the DNA TGTGCCAGCAGCGCAGGGACAGTGCAACCGATTGGGAAACTGTTTTTT. The full variable domain, its missing parts supplied by reference TRBV9 and TRBJ1-4, is DSGVTQTPKHLITATGQRVTLRCSPRSGDLSVYWYQQSLDQGLQFLIQYYNGEERAKGNILERFSAQQFPDLHSELNLSSLELGDSALYFCASSAGTVQPIGKLFFGSGTQLSVL.

This sequence joins TRBV5-1 and TRBJ2-5; D is unresolved. The CDR3 extends over 14 amino acids. Trimming stripped 0 bases from V and 4 bases from J, with 10 bases between. CDR1 SGHRS and CDR2 YFSETQ come from the germline V gene. CDR3 amino acids: CASSLEGRGETQYF. In nucleotides, the CDR3 is TGCGCCAGCAGCTTGGAAGGCAGAGGAGAGACCCAGTACTTC. Complete variable domain (other parts from reference TRBV5-1 and TRBJ2-5): KAGVTQTPRYLIKTRGQQVTLSCSPISGHRSVSWYQQTPGQGLQFLFEYFSETQRNKGNFPGRFSGRQFSNSRSEMNVSTLELGDSALYLCASSLEGRGETQYFGPGTRLLVL.

This clone was seen only once. J is TRBJ1-1 and V is TRBV2; D possibly corresponds to TRBD1 (5 bases). V was clipped by 5 bases and J by 1 base, with 14 bases between them. CDR1 SNHLY and CDR2 FYNNEI come from the germline V gene. The length of the CDR3 is 15 residues. CDR3 in amino acids: CASSLRGVANTEAFF. DNA for the CDR3: TGTGCCAGCAGTCTTAGGGGTGTCGCGAACACTGAAGCTTTCTTT.

V and J are TRBV5-1 and TRBJ2-5; 12 bases match TRBD2. Unmatched junction bases numbered 4, after V lost 5 bases and J lost 2 bases. The CDR3 length is 15 residues. Germline-derived CDR1 and CDR2 are SGHRS and YFSETQ. CDR3 residues: CASSPGLAGQETQYF. The CDR3 DNA is TGCGCCAGCAGTCCCGGACTAGCGGGGCAAGAGACCCAGTACTTC.

Note on this clone: Other DNA variants within this sample encode the same CDR3. This chain connects TRBV12-3 or TRBV12-4 to TRBJ2-7, with D perhaps TRBD2 (6 bases). The V gene lost 5 bases and the J gene lost 1 base, with 9 bases spanning the gap. CDR3 size: 13 residues. The CDR3 DNA follows: TGTGCCAGCAGTCTCGGGGGATCCTACGAGCAGTACTTC. Protein sequence: CASSLGGSYEQYF.

The rearrangement links TRBV19 to TRBJ1-2; tentatively, D is TRBD1 (5 bases). V gave up 3 bases and J gave up 4 bases, with 18 bases separating them. Looked up from germline, CDR1 is LNHDA and CDR2 is SQIVND (reference sequence). The CDR3 covers 16 residues. CDR3 region: CASSIGGERSVYGYTF. Written as DNA, the CDR3 is TGTGCCAGTAGTATTGGAGGGGAGAGGAGTGTCTATGGCTACACCTTC.

The gene calls are TRBV19 and TRBJ2-7; D remains ambiguous. V lost 0 bases and J 0 bases, leaving 12 bases between the germline ends. Germline V gives CDR1 LNHDA, CDR2 SQIVND (reference sequence). This CDR3 region has 16 residues. CDR3 region: CASSIEGGKSSYEQYF. The CDR3 region has the DNA TGTGCCAGTAGTATAGAAGGCGGAAAGAGCTCCTACGAGCAGTACTTC.

The chain employs TRBV27 and TRBJ2-7; 8 positions agree with TRBD1. Germline CDR1 reads MNHEY; CDR2 reads SMNVEV (reference sequence). The CDR3 sequence is 13 residues long. J was trimmed by 3 bases and V by 2 bases; bases with no gene match: 0. The CDR3 DNA sequence: TGTGCCAGCAGTTTAGGGACAGGCTACGAGCAGTACTTC. Translating gives CASSLGTGYEQYF.

V and J are TRBV25-1 and TRBJ2-5; possible D gene TRBD2, 5 bases. Trimming left V 1 base short and J 2 bases short, with 20 bases between. The germline CDR1 and CDR2 sequences are MGHDK and SYGVNS. The CDR3 loop spans 18 amino acids. In nucleotides, the CDR3 is TGTGCCAGCAGTGAATTCCTGACTCTACGGACTGGACAAGAGACCCAGTACTTC. Translated: CASSEFLTLRTGQETQYF. Full variable domain (rest looked up from reference TRBV25-1 and TRBJ2-5): EADIYQTPRYLVIGTGKKITLECSQTMGHDKMYWYQQDPGMELHLIHYSYGVNSTEKGDLSSESTVSRIRTEHFPLTLESARPSHTSQYLCASSEFLTLRTGQETQYFGPGTRLLVL.

The chain joins TRBV6-6 to TRBJ2-4, with 13 bases lining up with TRBD2. The CDR3 extends over 17 amino acids. Germline V gene lookup returns CDR1 MNHNY and CDR2 SVGAGI (reference sequence). J lost 0 bases, V lost 6 bases, and 5 bases had no gene match. CDR3 DNA sequence: TGTGCCAGCAGCCGACTAGCGGGGGGTCTAGCCAAAAACATTCAGTACTTC. Translation: CASSRLAGGLAKNIQYF.

V and J are TRBV5-1 and TRBJ2-2, with D possibly matching TRBD2 (6 bases). Germline CDR1 is SGHRS and CDR2 is YFSETQ. The CDR3 sequence is 15 residues long. The V gene lost 1 base and the J gene lost 6 bases, with 13 bases spanning the gap. Written as DNA, the CDR3 is TGCGCCAGCAGCTTGCCTAGCGCGTTGGCCGGGGAGCTGTTTTTT. Protein product: CASSLPSALAGELFF.

V is TRBV18 and J is TRBJ1-3; D remains ambiguous. Germline CDR1 KGHSH, CDR2 LQKENI. The length of the CDR3 is 13 residues. V shed 6 bases and J shed 0 bases, with 6 bases lying between them. CDR3 bases: TGTGCCAGCTCGCAGGCCTCTGGAAACACCATATATTTT. This translates into CASSQASGNTIYF.

DNA of the CDR3: TGTGCCAGCAGCTCAGGGGCAACTAATGAAAAACTGTTTTTT. Its protein is CASSSGATNEKLFF. This chain links TRBV5-6 with TRBJ1-4, with D perhaps TRBD1 (6 bases). CDR1 and CDR2 (germline): SGHDT, YYEEEE. This CDR3 is 14 amino acids long. V was clipped by 3 bases and J by 0 bases, with 6 bases between them.

V usage is TRBV7-3 and J usage is TRBJ2-1; D possibly corresponds to TRBD2 (6 bases). CDR3 length: 13 residues. V was trimmed by 3 bases and J by 8 bases, leaving 11 bases between them. The germline V gene has CDR1 SGHTA and CDR2 FQGTGA. The CDR3 loop reads CASSLGLRDEQFF. The CDR3 DNA follows: TGTGCCAGCAGCTTGGGACTGCGGGATGAGCAGTTCTTC.

The V and J genes are TRBV11-1 and TRBJ2-7, with a possible D match to TRBD1 (6 bases). CDR1 is SGHAT, CDR2 FQDESV, per germline (reference sequence). V gave up 5 bases and J gave up 0 bases, with 11 bases separating them. The CDR3 runs 14 residues. The CDR3 protein is CASSRQETSYEQYF. The CDR3 DNA reads TGTGCCAGCAGCCGACAGGAGACCTCCTACGAGCAGTACTTC. Based on the CDR3 plus reference TRBV11-1 and TRBJ2-7, the full variable domain is EAEVAQSPRYKITEKSQAVAFWCDPISGHATLYWYRQILGQGPELLVQFQDESVVDDSQLPKDRFSAERLKGVDSTLKIQPAELGDSAMYLCASSRQETSYEQYFGPGTRLTVT.

The rearrangement uses TRBV30 and TRBJ2-7, with 8 nucleotides matching TRBD1. V was pared by 1 base and J by 6 bases, with 5 bases of the junction left unmatched. CDR1 and CDR2 from the germline V gene are GTSNPN and SVGIG (reference sequence). The CDR3 totals 13 residues. The CDR3 DNA is TGTGCCTGGAGTGGCAGGGGGCGCAGCGAGCAGTACTTC. It translates to CAWSGRGRSEQYF.

V and J are TRBV30 and TRBJ1-5, with 7 nucleotides matching TRBD1. This CDR3 region has 13 residues. Germline V lookup: CDR1 GTSNPN, CDR2 SVGIG (reference sequence). V dropped 5 bases and J dropped 6; count of bases not matched to a gene: 7. CDR3 nucleotides: TGTGCCTGGCAGGGGGGATTCGCTCAGCCCCAGCATTTT. Its translation is CAWQGGFAQPQHF.

The CDR3 sequence is CASRTAGGSYEQYF. The CDR3 DNA follows: TGTGCCAGTAGAACAGCGGGAGGCTCCTACGAGCAGTACTTC. The chain uses TRBV19 and TRBJ2-7, with TRBD2 identical over 9 bases. The trim removed 6 bases at V and 0 bases at J, leaving 3 bases unmatched. This CDR3 has 14 residues. Germline V gives CDR1 LNHDA, CDR2 SQIVND (reference sequence).

The chain employs TRBV5-1 and TRBJ2-3; 10 nucleotides align to TRBD2. The CDR3 spans 17 residues. V trimming: 1 base; J trimming: 5 bases; junction bases outside the gene matches: 10. CDR1 and CDR2 (germline): SGHRS, YFSETQ. The CDR3 DNA sequence: TGCGCCAGCAGCTTGAGCGCAGCGGGAGGGATGGTAGATACGCAGTATTTT. Protein: CASSLSAAGGMVDTQYF.

The chain links TRBV7-8 to TRBJ2-6; TRBD1 is a possible D gene (6 bases). V lost 5 bases and J lost 3, with 17 bases in between. The germline V gene has CDR1 SGHVS and CDR2 FQNEAQ. CDR3 length: 17 amino acids. This chain's CDR3 is CASSKDRTNLGANVLTF. The CDR3 DNA sequence: TGTGCCAGCAGCAAGGACAGAACCAACCTTGGGGCCAACGTCCTGACTTTC. The whole variable domain, filled in from reference TRBV7-8 and TRBJ2-6, reads GAGVSQSPRYKVAKRGQDVALRCDPISGHVSLFWYQQALGQGPEFLTYFQNEAQLDKSGLPSDRFFAERPEGSVSTLKIQRTQQEDSAVYLCASSKDRTNLGANVLTFGAGSRLTVL.

This clone came up a few times. J is TRBJ2-7 and V is TRBV11-2; TRBD1 matches 7 bases. Unmatched junction bases numbered 3, after V lost 10 bases and J lost 3 bases. This CDR3 comprises 11 residues. Germline assignment: CDR1 SGHAT and CDR2 FQNNGV. CDR3 sequence reads: CATRDSYEQYF. The CDR3 DNA sequence: TGTGCCACCCGGGACAGCTACGAGCAGTACTTC.

CDR3: CASSSRSVISNQPQHF. The CDR3 DNA is TGTGCCAGCAGCTCGCGGTCTGTTATTAGCAATCAGCCCCAGCATTTT. The chain carries TRBV5-6 and TRBJ1-5; no clear D gene. Trimming pared 3 bases from V and 0 bases from J, leaving 13 bases between. CDR1 and CDR2 from the germline V gene are SGHDT and YYEEEE. CDR3 length: 16 residues.

The chain joins TRBV2 to TRBJ1-3, with D hard to call. The CDR3 contains 13 residues. V lost 4 bases and J lost 4, with 8 bases in between. Germline CDR1 SNHLY, CDR2 FYNNEI. The CDR3 DNA reads TGTGCCAGCAGTGGAGGGAACGGAAACACCATATATTTT. It encodes CASSGGNGNTIYF.